This TCR beta chain was captured in a study of T-cell reconstitution after alpha-beta-depleted transplantation in children. Construction of the TCRbeta library involved unique molecular identifiers. TCRdb re-called the PCR reads with MiXCR, one entry per CDR3 protein. This table has about 900,000 distinct CDR3 sequences, about 30% appearing once. The CDR3 sequence is 14 residues long. V gave up 4 bases and J gave up 4 bases, with 13 bases separating them. CDR1 and CDR2 (germline): SGHTA, FQGNSA. The sequence came from a boy in the first two years of life who had a stem cell transplant for SCID, so the T cells may come from the graft donor. The source material was PBMCs, mostly from graft donor cells, sampled 360 days after TCRalphabeta/CD19-depleted stem cell transplant. The chain has TRBV7-2 and TRBJ1-2; D not resolved. The CDR3 region has the DNA TGTGCCAGCAGCTCCCCCCGGGCAGCCTATGGCTACACCTTC. Its protein is CASSSPRAAYGYTF. Variable domain in full (rest from reference TRBV7-2 and TRBJ1-2): GAGVSQSPSNKVTEKGKDVELRCDPISGHTALYWYRQSLGQGLEFLIYFQGNSAPDKSGLPSDRFSAERTGGSVSTLTIQRTQQEDSAVYLCASSSPRAAYGYTFGSGTRLTVV.